Sequencing of this T cell receptor beta chain was carried out in a study of shared clonotypes between healthy human individuals. On the study more broadly: Those who served as donors were a couple of women and a few men between the ages of 18 and 49.

The study's findings and limits: Few donors limited the genetic and exposure-history diversity represented. A reduction in generation probabilities was seen for non-shared clonotypes relative to those shared by all four donors. Despite large depth, sorted-subset datasets appeared incompletely sequenced.

Worth noting for this clone: Its antigen is currently unknown.

With 5 bases removed from V and 5 bases from J, the gap between germline ends came to 12 bases. The CDR3 spans 14 residues. The germline V gene has CDR1 SGHAT and CDR2 FQNNGV. Sequenced by immunoSEQ multiplex PCR; TCRdb stores in-frame clones only, minus some. The repertoire consists of 640,000 or so clones, with roughly 70% occurring once and the leading ten covering 1.8%. The gene calls are TRBV11-2 and TRBJ2-2; TRBD2 might be the D (6 bases). This clonotype was sampled from a woman aged 30 to 39 in good health. Sequencing was done on a sample of memory CD4+ T cells sorted from blood. The sample's subset: CD45RA-negative fraction. In nucleotides, the CDR3 is TGTGCCAGCAGCCCTGCGGGGTATACCGGGGAGCTGTTTTTT. Translation gives CASSPAGYTGELFF.